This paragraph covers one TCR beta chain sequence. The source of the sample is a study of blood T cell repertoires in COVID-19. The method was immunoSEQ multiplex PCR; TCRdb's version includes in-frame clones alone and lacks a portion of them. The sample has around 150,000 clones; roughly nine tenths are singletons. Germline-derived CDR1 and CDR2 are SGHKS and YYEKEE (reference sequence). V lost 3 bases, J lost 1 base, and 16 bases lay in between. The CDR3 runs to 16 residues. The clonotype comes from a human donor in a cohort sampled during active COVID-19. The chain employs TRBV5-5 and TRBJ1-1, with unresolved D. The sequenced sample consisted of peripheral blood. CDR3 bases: TGTGCCAGCAGCTCAGAAACCTATGACACGAACACTGAAGCTTTCTTT. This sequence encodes CASSSETYDTNTEAFF.